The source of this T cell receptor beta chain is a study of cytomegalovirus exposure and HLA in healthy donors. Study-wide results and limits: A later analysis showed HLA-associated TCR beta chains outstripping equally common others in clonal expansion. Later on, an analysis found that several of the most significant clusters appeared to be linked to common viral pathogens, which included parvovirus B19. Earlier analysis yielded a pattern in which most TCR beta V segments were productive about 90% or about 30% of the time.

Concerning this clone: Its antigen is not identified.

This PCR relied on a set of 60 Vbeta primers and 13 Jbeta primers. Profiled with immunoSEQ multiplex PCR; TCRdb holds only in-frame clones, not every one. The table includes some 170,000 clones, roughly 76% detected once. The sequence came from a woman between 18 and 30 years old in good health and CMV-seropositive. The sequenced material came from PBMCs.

CDR3 residues: CSALGQGTYLTGELFF. In DNA form, the CDR3 reads TGCAGCGCCCTAGGACAGGGTACATACCTCACCGGGGAGCTGTTTTTT. This sequence joins TRBV29-1 and TRBJ2-2; TRBD1 matches 8 bases. Germline lookup yields CDR1 SQVTM and CDR2 ANQGSEA. The CDR3 is made up of 16 amino acids. With 7 bases clipped from V and 4 bases from J, the junction kept 14 bases outside the gene matches.